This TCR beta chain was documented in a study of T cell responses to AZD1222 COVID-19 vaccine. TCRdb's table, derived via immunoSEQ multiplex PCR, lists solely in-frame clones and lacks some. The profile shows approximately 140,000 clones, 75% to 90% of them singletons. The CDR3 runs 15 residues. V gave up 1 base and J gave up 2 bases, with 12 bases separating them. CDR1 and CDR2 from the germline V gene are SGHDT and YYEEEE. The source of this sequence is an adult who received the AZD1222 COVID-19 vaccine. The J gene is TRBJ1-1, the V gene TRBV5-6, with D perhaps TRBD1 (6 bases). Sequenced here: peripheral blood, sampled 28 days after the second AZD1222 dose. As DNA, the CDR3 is TGTGCCAGCAGCTTGAGGAACAGGGCAAACACTGAAGCTTTCTTT. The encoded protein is CASSLRNRANTEAFF. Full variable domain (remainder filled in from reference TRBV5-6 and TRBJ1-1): DAGVTQSPTHLIKTRGQQVTLRCSPKSGHDTVSWYQQALGQGPQFIFQYYEEEERQRGNFPDRFSGHQFPNYSSELNVNALLLGDSALYLCASSLRNRANTEAFFGQGTRLTVV.